This T cell receptor beta chain was observed in a study of T cell responses to AZD1222 COVID-19 vaccine. Across the whole study: The study pooled second doses at about 4 or about 12 weeks. Points from the study as a whole: Baseline antibody screening turned up just a handful of seropositive AZD1222 recipients.

To note about this clone: Its antigen is not identified.

Some clones are missing from TCRdb's copy, which holds only in-frame ones; the method was immunoSEQ multiplex PCR. The sample has roughly 97,000 clones; around nine tenths are singletons. V dropped 3 bases and J dropped 8 bases, with 7 bases sitting between them. The germline gives CDR1 GTSNPN, CDR2 SVGIG (reference sequence). The CDR3 is made up of 11 amino acids. The receptor comes from an adult in good health. Material: peripheral blood, obtained on day 0 of AZD1222 vaccination. V and J are TRBV30 and TRBJ1-4; possible D gene TRBD1, 5 bases. The CDR3 DNA reads TGTGCCTGGAGGCGGGACGAAAAACTGTTTTTT. It encodes CAWRRDEKLFF.